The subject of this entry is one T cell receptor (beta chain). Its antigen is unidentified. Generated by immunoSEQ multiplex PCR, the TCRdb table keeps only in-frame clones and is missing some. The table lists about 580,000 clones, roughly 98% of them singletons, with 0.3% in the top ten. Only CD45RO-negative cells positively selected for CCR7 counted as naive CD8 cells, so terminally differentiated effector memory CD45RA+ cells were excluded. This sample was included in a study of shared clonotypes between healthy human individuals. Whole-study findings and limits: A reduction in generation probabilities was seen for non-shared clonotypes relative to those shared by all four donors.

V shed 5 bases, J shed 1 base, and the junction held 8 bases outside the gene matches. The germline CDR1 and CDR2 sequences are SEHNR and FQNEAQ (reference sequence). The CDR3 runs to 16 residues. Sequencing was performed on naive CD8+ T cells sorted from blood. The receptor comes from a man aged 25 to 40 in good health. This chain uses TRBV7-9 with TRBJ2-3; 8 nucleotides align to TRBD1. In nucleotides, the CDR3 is TGTGCCAGCAGCAGCCGGACAGGGTGGGGCACAGATACGCAGTATTTT. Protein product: CASSSRTGWGTDTQYF.